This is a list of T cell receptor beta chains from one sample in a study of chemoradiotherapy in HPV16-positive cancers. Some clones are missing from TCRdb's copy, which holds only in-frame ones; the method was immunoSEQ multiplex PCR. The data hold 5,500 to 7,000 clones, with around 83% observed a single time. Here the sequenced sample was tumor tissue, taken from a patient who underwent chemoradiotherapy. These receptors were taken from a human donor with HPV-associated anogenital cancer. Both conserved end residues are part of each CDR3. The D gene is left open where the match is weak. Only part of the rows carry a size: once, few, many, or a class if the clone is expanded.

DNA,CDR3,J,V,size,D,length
TGCGCCAGCAGCCCCCGGGTTAGCGGGGGCAACACCGGGGAGCTGTTTTTT,CASSPRVSGGNTGELFF,TRBJ2-2,TRBV5-1,NA,TRBD2,17
TGTGCCAGCAGTTACCGGGACACCGATGAAGCTTTCTTT,CASSYRDTDEAFF,TRBJ1-1,TRBV6-5,NA,NA,13
TGTGCCAGCAGTGGATTAGCGGGGGGATCGCCGAACACCGGGGAGCTGTTTTTT,CASSGLAGGSPNTGELFF,TRBJ2-2,TRBV25-1,NA,TRBD2,18
TGTGCCAGCAGTGAAATGGACGATTCCTACGAGCAGTACTTC,CASSEMDDSYEQYF,TRBJ2-7,TRBV6-1,NA,NA,14
TGTGCCAGCAGTGCCGGGTCGGCGAGCTATGGCTACACCTTC,CASSAGSASYGYTF,TRBJ1-2,TRBV6-1,NA,NA,14
TGTGCCAGCTCTGGACTAGCGGGAGAACGGCAGTACTTC,CASSGLAGERQYF,TRBJ2-7,TRBV28,once,TRBD2,13
TGTGCCAGCAGCTTAGATGCAGGGAACACCGGGGAGCTGTTTTTT,CASSLDAGNTGELFF,TRBJ2-2,TRBV7-9,NA,NA,15
TGTGCCAGTGCCGGTTTAGGGGCAGGATATGGCTACACCTTC,CASAGLGAGYGYTF,TRBJ1-2,TRBV19,NA,NA,14
TGTGCCAGCAGCTTTAGCGGGAGCCCAGATACGCAGTATTTT,CASSFSGSPDTQYF,TRBJ2-3,TRBV5-6,NA,TRBD2,14
TGTGCCAGCAGCTTGCCGGGACTAGCGGGAGACAATGAGCAGTTCTTC,CASSLPGLAGDNEQFF,TRBJ2-1,TRBV7-8,once,TRBD2,16
TGTGCCAGCTCACCACGGGACCGGGACGTGAGAATCACCGGGGAGCTGTTTTTT,CASSPRDRDVRITGELFF,TRBJ2-2,TRBV18,NA,NA,18
TGCGCCAGCAGCATGGACAGGGGGACAAGCTACGAGCAGTACTTC,CASSMDRGTSYEQYF,TRBJ2-7,TRBV5-1,NA,TRBD1,15
TGCGCCAGCAGCCTGACAGTTTCCTCTAGCACAGATACGCAGTATTTT,CASSLTVSSSTDTQYF,TRBJ2-3,TRBV4-1,NA,NA,16
TGCGCCAGCAGCTTGGGGACTAGCGGCCGCGGCACAGATACGCAGTATTTT,CASSLGTSGRGTDTQYF,TRBJ2-3,TRBV5-1,NA,TRBD2,17
TGTGCCAGCAGCACCGGGACAGGGCATAGCAATCAGCCCCAGCATTTT,CASSTGTGHSNQPQHF,TRBJ1-5,TRBV5-6,NA,TRBD1,16
TGTGCCAGCAGCATCCTTGGACAGGGCCGCCAGCCCCAGCATTTT,CASSILGQGRQPQHF,TRBJ1-5,TRBV27,large,TRBD1,15
TGTGCCAGCAGCTTAACCTTTTTGGGGGGCCGGAGGGATACGCAGTATTTT,CASSLTFLGGRRDTQYF,TRBJ2-3,TRBV7-8,NA,NA,17
TGTGCCATCAGTGAGACCGCAGATACGCAGTATTTT,CAISETADTQYF,TRBJ2-3,TRBV10-3,NA,NA,12
TGTGCCACCACTCCGGAACCTAGCTCCTACAATGAGCAGTTCTTC,CATTPEPSSYNEQFF,TRBJ2-1,TRBV6-5,NA,NA,15
TGTGCCAGCAGCTACCACGAGGGAAGGAGCTCCTACAATGAGCAGTTCTTC,CASSYHEGRSSYNEQFF,TRBJ2-1,TRBV5-6,NA,NA,17
TGTGCCAGCAGCTTCACAACCCGGGGGGCTCAAGAGACCCAGTACTTC,CASSFTTRGAQETQYF,TRBJ2-5,TRBV7-9,NA,NA,16
TGCGCCAGCAGCTTGGACGGGGGGGTGAGCTCCTACGAGCAGTACTTC,CASSLDGGVSSYEQYF,TRBJ2-7,TRBV5-1,NA,TRBD2,16
TGTGCCAGCAGTTCAGACAGCAGGGCAGGCTATGGCTACACCTTC,CASSSDSRAGYGYTF,TRBJ1-2,TRBV28,NA,NA,15
TGTGCCACAAAGACAGGGATGAACACTGAAGCTTTCTTT,CATKTGMNTEAFF,TRBJ1-1,TRBV15,once,TRBD1,13
TGTGCCAGCAGCTTGATCGGCTGGAACACCGGGGAGCTGTTTTTT,CASSLIGWNTGELFF,TRBJ2-2,TRBV5-8,NA,NA,15
TGCGCCAGCAGCGTCCGGGACAGGGTGGGCAATGAGCAGTTCTTC,CASSVRDRVGNEQFF,TRBJ2-1,TRBV5-1,NA,TRBD1,15
TGTGCCAGCAGCTTGAGACTAGCGGGGGGCTCTGGGGCCAACGTCCTGACTTTC,CASSLRLAGGSGANVLTF,TRBJ2-6,TRBV7-2,NA,TRBD2,18
TGTGCCAGCAGTGAGCGCCACAGGCGAAACACCGGGGAGCTGTTTTTT,CASSERHRRNTGELFF,TRBJ2-2,TRBV6-1,NA,NA,16
TGTGCCAGCAGCGGGACAGGGGCAGGTGAAAAACTGTTTTTT,CASSGTGAGEKLFF,TRBJ1-4,TRBV5-5,NA,TRBD1,14
TGTGCCAGCAGCTTTCGAAGGTCCAGGGCTGAAGCTTTCTTT,CASSFRRSRAEAFF,TRBJ1-1,TRBV21-1,NA,NA,14
TGTGCCAGCAGCGTCTCAGGGGGCGCGGAGCCCCAGCATTTT,CASSVSGGAEPQHF,TRBJ1-5,TRBV9,NA,TRBD1,14
TGTGCCAGCAGTGAACCGGGCGGGAGCGTCTACGAGCAGTACTTC,CASSEPGGSVYEQYF,TRBJ2-7,TRBV6-1,NA,TRBD2,15
TGTGCCTGGAGTGGGATTACCTACGAGCAGTACTTC,CAWSGITYEQYF,TRBJ2-7,TRBV30,NA,NA,12
TGTGCCAGCAGCTTAGATCGAATTGGGTTCGATGAGCAGTTCTTC,CASSLDRIGFDEQFF,TRBJ2-1,TRBV11-3,NA,NA,15
TGTGCCAGCAGTGCGAAAAAGACGCAGGGCCGATACACCTTC,CASSAKKTQGRYTF,TRBJ1-2,TRBV2,NA,NA,14
TGCGCCAGCAGCTTGGCCGGTGGGGGACTGGGATCCTACGAGCAGTACTTC,CASSLAGGGLGSYEQYF,TRBJ2-7,TRBV5-1,NA,NA,17
TGCAGCCTTGGGGACGGGGGCGAGACCCAGTACTTC,CSLGDGGETQYF,TRBJ2-5,TRBV29-1,NA,NA,12
TGCGCCAGCAGCCAAGATCTAGGACTAGCGGGATTTTATCCAGATACGCAGTATTTT,CASSQDLGLAGFYPDTQYF,TRBJ2-3,TRBV4-1,NA,TRBD2,19
TGTGCGACGGGACAGGGAGGGTTGCGACAGGAAAATGAGCAGTTCTTC,CATGQGGLRQENEQFF,TRBJ2-1,TRBV27,once,TRBD1,16
TGTGCCAGCAGTGGTCTAGCCGGGGAGCTGTTTTTT,CASSGLAGELFF,TRBJ2-2,TRBV2,NA,NA,12
TGTGCCAGTACTCTGGCGGGGCAGTCCGGGGCCAACGTCCTGACTTTC,CASTLAGQSGANVLTF,TRBJ2-6,TRBV19,NA,NA,16
TGTGCCAGCAGCTCGGGGCAGTTAGCCAAAAACATTCAGTACTTC,CASSSGQLAKNIQYF,TRBJ2-4,TRBV11-3,NA,NA,15
TGTGCCAGCACCGAGCGGGGGTATCTCTCCGAGCAGTACTTC,CASTERGYLSEQYF,TRBJ2-7,TRBV6-4,NA,TRBD2,14
TGTGCCAGCAGCTCCTCCGGGACAGGGCTTTTCGAGCAGTACTTC,CASSSSGTGLFEQYF,TRBJ2-7,TRBV11-3,NA,TRBD1,15
TGTGCCAGCAGCTTAGAAGGGGCTAGCGGGTGGCCCCAGTACTTC,CASSLEGASGWPQYF,TRBJ2-5,TRBV11-3,NA,TRBD2,15
TGTGCCAGCAGCCCAATCCCCGAGAAGGGCTACACCTTC,CASSPIPEKGYTF,TRBJ1-2,TRBV14,NA,NA,13
TGCAGCGTTCAAAGGGGGCGGGGGAGCACAGATACGCAGTATTTT,CSVQRGRGSTDTQYF,TRBJ2-3,TRBV29-1,NA,NA,15
TGCGCCAGCAGCTTGGGTACTAGCGATACCGGGGAGCTGTTTTTT,CASSLGTSDTGELFF,TRBJ2-2,TRBV5-1,NA,TRBD2,15
TGTGCCAGCAGCCAAGATAGCTACGAGCAGTACTTC,CASSQDSYEQYF,TRBJ2-7,TRBV4-2,NA,NA,12
TGCGCCAGCAGCCAAACCCAGGGAGATCAGCCCCAGCATTTT,CASSQTQGDQPQHF,TRBJ1-5,TRBV4-1,NA,NA,14